The sequence of this T cell receptor (beta chain) was determined in a study of post-analysis software for immune sequencing data. Turning to the study itself: Courses of disease covered relapsing-remitting, secondary progressive and progressive-relapsing multiple sclerosis. Study-wide findings and caveats: F-measure co-clustering was strong for batch-matched samples. In patients, 4 to 6 TRBV segments were more frequent than in controls, with TRBV5-6, TRBV5-1 and TRBV20-1 among them. Controls significantly exceeded multiple sclerosis patients in normalized Chao1 diversity.

Unique molecular identifiers were built into the TCR beta cDNA libraries. T cells, about 0.95 to 10 million of them, yielded about 500,000 cDNA molecules. TCRdb redid the calling of the PCR reads with MiXCR, one entry per CDR3 protein. The table shows about 460,000 distinct CDR3 sequences, with roughly 46% occurring only once. The sample holds a few counts of this clonotype. The antigen remains undetermined. Trimming removed 0 bases from V and 5 bases from J; junction bases left unmatched: 3. This CDR3 has 14 residues. Germline V gene sequence: CDR1 ENHRY, CDR2 SYGVKD. This chain connects TRBV10-3 to TRBJ1-1, with 7 nucleotides matching TRBD1. The source is a girl between 5 and 17 years old with multiple sclerosis. Sequences were obtained from blood. In nucleotides, the CDR3 is TGTGCCATCAGTGAGTCAGACAGGGTAACTGAAGCTTTCTTT. Residues: CAISESDRVTEAFF.